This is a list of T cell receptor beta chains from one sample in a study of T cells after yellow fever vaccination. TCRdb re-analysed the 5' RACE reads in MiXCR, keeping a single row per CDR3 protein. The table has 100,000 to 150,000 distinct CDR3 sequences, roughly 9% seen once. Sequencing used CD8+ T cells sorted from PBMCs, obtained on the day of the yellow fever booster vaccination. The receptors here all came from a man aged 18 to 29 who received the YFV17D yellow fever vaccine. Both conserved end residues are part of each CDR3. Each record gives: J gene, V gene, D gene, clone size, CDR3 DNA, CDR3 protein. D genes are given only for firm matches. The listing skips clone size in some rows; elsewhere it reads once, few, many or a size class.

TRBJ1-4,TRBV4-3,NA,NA,TGCGCCAGCAGCCAAGGTGTTTCTGGTGAAAAACTGTTTTTT,CASSQGVSGEKLFF
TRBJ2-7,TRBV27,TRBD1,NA,TGTGCCAGCAGTCCCGGGACAGGGGGTGCCGAGCAGTACTTC,CASSPGTGGAEQYF
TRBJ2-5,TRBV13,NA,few,TGTGCCAGCAGCTTAGAGTCTGGGGAGACCCAGTACTTC,CASSLESGETQYF
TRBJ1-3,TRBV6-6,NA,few,TGTGCCAGCAGCCCACCCGGGAGCACCATATATTTT,CASSPPGSTIYF
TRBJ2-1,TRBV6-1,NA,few,TGTGCCAGCAGTGAAGCATCTTACAATGAGCAGTTCTTC,CASSEASYNEQFF
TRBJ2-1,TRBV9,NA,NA,TGTGCCAGCAGCGCCTGGGGCTCCTACAATGAGCAGTTCTTC,CASSAWGSYNEQFF
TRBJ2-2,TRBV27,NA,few,TGTGCCAGCAGTGTGCTGGGAAACACCGGGGAGCTGTTTTTT,CASSVLGNTGELFF
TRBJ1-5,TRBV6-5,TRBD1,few,TGTGCCAGCAGTGTAGGGGGCGGCAATCAGCCCCAGCATTTT,CASSVGGGNQPQHF
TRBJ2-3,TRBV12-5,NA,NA,TGTGCTAGTGGTTTGGCCGGGACACCTAGCACAGATACGCAGTATTTT,CASGLAGTPSTDTQYF
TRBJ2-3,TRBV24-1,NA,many,TGTGCCACCAGTGACACCGGGACCCTCACAGATACGCAGTATTTT,CATSDTGTLTDTQYF
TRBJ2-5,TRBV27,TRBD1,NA,TGTGCCAGCAGACTTACAGGGGGCCAGGAGACCCAGTACTTC,CASRLTGGQETQYF
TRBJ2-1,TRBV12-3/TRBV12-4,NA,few,TGTGCCAGCACTCCCCCTTGTTGTTACAATGAGCAGTTCTTC,CASTPPCCYNEQFF
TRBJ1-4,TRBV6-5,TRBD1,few,TGTGCCAGCAGCCCCGGGACAGGGGGCTCAAGAGGAGAAAAACTGTTTTTT,CASSPGTGGSRGEKLFF
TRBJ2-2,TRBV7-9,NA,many,TGTGCCAGCAGCCGGGGTCGGGGACAATCCAACACCGGGGAGCTGTTTTTT,CASSRGRGQSNTGELFF
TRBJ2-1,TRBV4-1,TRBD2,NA,TGCGCCAGCAGCCCTAACGCCGGGACTAGCTTCCAGTTCTTC,CASSPNAGTSFQFF
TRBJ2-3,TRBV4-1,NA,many,TGCGCCAGCAGCCAGGGCCGCGGTTCACCCGGCGATACGCAGTATTTT,CASSQGRGSPGDTQYF
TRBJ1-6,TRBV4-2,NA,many,TGTGCCAGCAGCCAAGAGGACGGGTCGACCCAGTCACCCCTCCACTTT,CASSQEDGSTQSPLHF
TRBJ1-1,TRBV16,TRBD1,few,TGTGCCAGCAGCCCCAGAGGGGACAGGGGGACTGAAGCTTTCTTT,CASSPRGDRGTEAFF
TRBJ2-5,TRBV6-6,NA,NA,TGTGCCAGCAGTTACGAGGGGTACCAAGAGACCCAGTACTTC,CASSYEGYQETQYF
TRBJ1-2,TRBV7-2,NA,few,TGTGCCAGCAGCCCAGAGGGAGTTAGCTACACCTTC,CASSPEGVSYTF
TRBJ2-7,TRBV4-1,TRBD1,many,TGCGCCAGCAGCCAAATCCTGCTCGCGGACAGGGGCTACGAGCAGTACTTC,CASSQILLADRGYEQYF
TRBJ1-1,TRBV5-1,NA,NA,TGCGCCAGCAGCTTGGTGGGGGGCGCATGGGCTTTCTTT,CASSLVGGAWAFF
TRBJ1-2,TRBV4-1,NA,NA,TGCGCCAGCAGCCAAGTTCTGGACAGTCTCTATGGCTACACCTTC,CASSQVLDSLYGYTF
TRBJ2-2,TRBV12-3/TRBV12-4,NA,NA,TGTGCCAGCAGTTTCCCCTCCGGGGTTCGCACCGGGGAGCTGTTTTTT,CASSFPSGVRTGELFF
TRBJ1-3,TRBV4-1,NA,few,TGCGCCAGCAGCCAAGAGGACACGGCAGGCTCTGGAAACACCATATATTTT,CASSQEDTAGSGNTIYF
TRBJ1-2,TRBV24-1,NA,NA,TGTGCCACCAGTGATTTAAAGGCAGGGAACAACGGGATCTATGGCTACACCTTC,CATSDLKAGNNGIYGYTF
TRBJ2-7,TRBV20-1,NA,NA,TGCAGTGCTAGTTATCGTTCCTACGAGCAGTACTTC,CSASYRSYEQYF
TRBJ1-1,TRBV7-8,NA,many,TGTGCCAGCAGCTTAATTTCTGGGCCATCGAACACTGAAGCTTTCTTT,CASSLISGPSNTEAFF
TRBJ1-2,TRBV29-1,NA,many,TGCAGCGTTGAAGGCAGCAGAAATAACTATGGCTACACCTTC,CSVEGSRNNYGYTF
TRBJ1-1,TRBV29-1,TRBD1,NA,TGCAGCGTCGACAGGGGAATAAACACTGAAGCTTTCTTT,CSVDRGINTEAFF
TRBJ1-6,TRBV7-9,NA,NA,TGTGCCAGCAGCTCCACAGACAGCAGTTCACCCCTCCACTTT,CASSSTDSSSPLHF
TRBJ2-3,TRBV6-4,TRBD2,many,TGTGCCAGCAGCCGGACTAGCGGGGGGGCAGGCACAGATACGCAGTATTTT,CASSRTSGGAGTDTQYF
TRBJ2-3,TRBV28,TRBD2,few,TGTGCCAGCAGTTCCCTCTGGGTAGCGGGGGTGATGGGAGGCACAGATACGCAGTATTTT,CASSSLWVAGVMGGTDTQYF